This T cell receptor (beta chain) was recorded in a study of T-cell memory formation after mild COVID-19 (dated by TCRdb to the early 2020s). General notes on the study: TCR sequence clusters from the two donors were largely donor specific. T-cell clones expanding and contracting after mild COVID-19 in two donors were tracked by longitudinal TCRalpha and TCRbeta repertoire sequencing. The cohort comprised two young, previously healthy adult volunteers, one female and one male. Overall study outcomes, separate from this receptor: Contracting CD4+ clones turned up mainly in the CM and EM memory subsets, whereas EMRA was where CD8+ clones were enriched. The second-wave clones that peaked on day 37 were not confirmed to be SARS-CoV-2 specific. Clones contracting from day 15 to 85 had balanced CD4/CD8 phenotypes, while a second wave expanding from day 15 to 37 was biased towards CD4+. Some responding clones were found in pre-infection memory, which suggests that pre-existing cross-reactive memory T cells took part in the SARS-CoV-2 response. The study included only a couple of mild cases, and larger cohorts that include severe cases with pre-infection samples were judged to be necessary.

Reading from cysteine to phenylalanine, the CDR3 counts 16 amino acids. Only CDR3 DNA remains: 48 bases, in frame from the first base. V is pruned by 1 base and J by 5 bases, leaving 6 bases of the junction without a gene match. CDR1 MGHRA and CDR2 YSYEKL are derived from the germline V gene. Ficoll-Paque density gradient centrifugation was used to isolate PBMCs. This clonotype was detected only a few times. Its antigen remains undetermined. Within one base of it there is no much larger clone, and no base qualities were kept. TCRdb records Illumina NovaSeq 6000 as the sequencer. TCRalpha and TCRbeta cDNA libraries were constructed by 5'RACE with constant-segment primers, with sample barcodes and unique molecular identifiers being introduced. RNA was extracted from every sample with Trizol reagent. The libraries were amplified in two PCR steps, and the second step added a second sample barcode and Illumina TruSeq adapters. The libraries were sequenced on an Illumina NovaSeq using 2 x 150 bp paired-end reads. On the study's bioinformatics: Demultiplexing of reads and collapsing into UMI-guided consensus sequences were performed with migec v1.2.7. Using mixcr v2.1.11, UMI consensuses were aligned to TRA and TRB V and J templates and then assembled into clonotypes. Clonotypes were classified as expanded or contracted when called significant by both edgeR and NoisET, with noise models trained on biological replicates. For edgeR calls, the thresholds were a false discovery rate-adjusted p below 0.01 and a log2 fold-change of 1. As an exploratory analysis of dynamics, max-normalized trajectories of the 1000 most abundant clonotypes were examined by PCA with hierarchical clustering. Separately sequenced CD4+ and CD8+ repertoires were used to assign the CD4 or CD8 phenotype of responding clones. The raw public reads went through TCRdb reprocessing: fastp at Q25, MiXCR clone calling, in-frame beta chains kept. Rows are combined by CDR3 protein, so each entry shows the most common genes and DNA. The V and J calls were determined by TCRdb, not by the authors. This sample lists approximately 260,000 distinct CDR3 sequences; approximately 18% were detected once. Together, the top ten hold more than 20% of the sample.

Material: PBMCs or a T cell subset sorted from them (not recorded which). This TCR was sampled from a man aged 18 to 35 who had mild COVID-19 (a few samples of this study predate the infection). The sample titles of this study are shuffled in the database, so cell type and time point are left out; the donor was told from shared clones. The chain joins TRBV4-1 to TRBJ2-3; 10 junctional bases match TRBD2. The CDR3 region reads CASSQVSSGGLDTQYF. The nucleotides are TGCGCCAGCAGCCAAGTCTCTAGCGGGGGATTAGATACGCAGTATTTT.